These T cell receptor beta chains were read from a single sample in a study of T-cell reconstitution after alpha-beta-depleted transplantation in children. TCRdb re-called the PCR reads through MiXCR, storing one row per CDR3 protein. Among approximately 230,000 distinct CDR3 sequences listed, about 24% were seen once. The sequencing here drew on PBMCs, mostly from graft donor cells, taken 360 days after TCRalphabeta/CD19-depleted stem cell transplant. The receptor set was obtained from a female patient between 2 and 15 years old who had a stem cell transplant for congenital amegakaryocytic thrombocytopenia, so the T cells may come from the graft donor. Each CDR3 is given with its conserved first and last residue. A D gene is named only where the DNA matches it firmly. Some rows have no size entry. The others give once, few or many, or a class for an expanded clone.

V gene: TRBV7-9; CDR3 length: 13; D gene: NA; clone size: NA; J gene: TRBJ1-3; CDR3 DNA: TGTGCCAGCAGCTTAGGAGGTTTCGGCACCATATATTTT; CDR3 protein: CASSLGGFGTIYF
V gene: TRBV12-3/TRBV12-4; CDR3 length: 15; D gene: NA; clone size: NA; J gene: TRBJ2-7; CDR3 DNA: TGTGCCAGCAGTTTAGTTGCGGCGAACCCCTACGAGCAGTACTTC; CDR3 protein: CASSLVAANPYEQYF
V gene: TRBV12-3/TRBV12-4; CDR3 length: 15; D gene: NA; clone size: few; J gene: TRBJ2-1; CDR3 DNA: TGTGCCAGCAGTTTTGGCGGGCCCTCCTACAATGAGCAGTTCTTC; CDR3 protein: CASSFGGPSYNEQFF
V gene: TRBV15; CDR3 length: 14; D gene: TRBD2; clone size: NA; J gene: TRBJ2-1; CDR3 DNA: TGTGCCACCAGCAAGACTAGCGGGACCTATGAGCAGTTCTTC; CDR3 protein: CATSKTSGTYEQFF
V gene: TRBV7-9; CDR3 length: 14; D gene: NA; clone size: NA; J gene: TRBJ1-3; CDR3 DNA: TGTGCCAGCAGCCCACGCAACTCTGGAAACACCATATATTTT; CDR3 protein: CASSPRNSGNTIYF
V gene: TRBV29-1; CDR3 length: 15; D gene: NA; clone size: NA; J gene: TRBJ2-3; CDR3 DNA: TGCAGCGTTGGCCTGGACGGCTCTAGCACAGATACGCAGTATTTT; CDR3 protein: CSVGLDGSSTDTQYF
V gene: TRBV15; CDR3 length: 16; D gene: TRBD2; clone size: few; J gene: TRBJ2-7; CDR3 DNA: TGTGCCACCAGCAGAGGGGTTGGTAGCGGGACCTACGAGCAGTACTTC; CDR3 protein: CATSRGVGSGTYEQYF
V gene: TRBV5-1; CDR3 length: 14; D gene: NA; clone size: NA; J gene: TRBJ2-7; CDR3 DNA: TGCGCCAGCAGCTTAGGGCAGGGAGGAGTCGAGCAGTACTTC; CDR3 protein: CASSLGQGGVEQYF
V gene: TRBV6-6; CDR3 length: 12; D gene: NA; clone size: NA; J gene: TRBJ1-3; CDR3 DNA: TGTGCCAGCAGTCCTAATGGAAACACCATATATTTT; CDR3 protein: CASSPNGNTIYF
V gene: TRBV3-1; CDR3 length: 11; D gene: NA; clone size: NA; J gene: TRBJ1-6; CDR3 DNA: TGTGCCAGCGGGCGGGACTCACCCCTCCACTTT; CDR3 protein: CASGRDSPLHF
V gene: TRBV12-3/TRBV12-4; CDR3 length: 15; D gene: TRBD2; clone size: once; J gene: TRBJ2-1; CDR3 DNA: TGTGCCAGCAGTCACCAGGCGGGGGGGTACAATGAGCAGTTCTTC; CDR3 protein: CASSHQAGGYNEQFF
V gene: TRBV4-1; CDR3 length: 13; D gene: NA; clone size: NA; J gene: TRBJ2-5; CDR3 DNA: TGCGCCAGCAGCCAAGAATTGGGGGAGACCCAGTACTTC; CDR3 protein: CASSQELGETQYF
V gene: TRBV12-3/TRBV12-4; CDR3 length: 18; D gene: NA; clone size: NA; J gene: TRBJ1-3; CDR3 DNA: TGTGCCTTCAGTTTAGCGCGTGGCCCCTCGGACTCTGGAAACACCATATATTTT; CDR3 protein: CAFSLARGPSDSGNTIYF
V gene: TRBV4-1; CDR3 length: 13; D gene: NA; clone size: NA; J gene: TRBJ2-3; CDR3 DNA: TGCGCCAGCAGCCAAGTGGGGAGGGATACGCAGTATTTT; CDR3 protein: CASSQVGRDTQYF
V gene: TRBV12-3/TRBV12-4; CDR3 length: 13; D gene: NA; clone size: few; J gene: TRBJ2-5; CDR3 DNA: TGTGCCAGCAGTTCTGGGCGCAAGGAGACCCAGTACTTC; CDR3 protein: CASSSGRKETQYF
V gene: TRBV19; CDR3 length: 14; D gene: NA; clone size: NA; J gene: TRBJ1-5; CDR3 DNA: TGTGCCAGTAGTATAGGCTCCGTATATCAGCCCCAGCATTTT; CDR3 protein: CASSIGSVYQPQHF
V gene: TRBV7-6; CDR3 length: 16; D gene: TRBD1; clone size: many; J gene: TRBJ2-3; CDR3 DNA: TGTGCCAGCAGCTCAGTTCAGGACAGGGGCACAGATACGCAGTATTTT; CDR3 protein: CASSSVQDRGTDTQYF
V gene: TRBV4-1; CDR3 length: 19; D gene: TRBD2; clone size: NA; J gene: TRBJ2-3; CDR3 DNA: TGCGCCAGCAGCCAAGATTCTGGGGGACTAGCGCCCAGGTCGGATACGCAGTATTTT; CDR3 protein: CASSQDSGGLAPRSDTQYF
V gene: TRBV15; CDR3 length: 21; D gene: NA; clone size: NA; J gene: TRBJ1-3; CDR3 DNA: TGTGCCACCAGCAGAGATCCAGTCGCGGGGGTCCGAGGTTGGTCTGGAAACACCATATATTTT; CDR3 protein: CATSRDPVAGVRGWSGNTIYF
V gene: TRBV28; CDR3 length: 15; D gene: NA; clone size: NA; J gene: TRBJ2-6; CDR3 DNA: TGTGCCAGCAGTCCCAGGGGCTCTGGGGCCAACGTCCTGACTTTC; CDR3 protein: CASSPRGSGANVLTF
V gene: TRBV29-1; CDR3 length: 14; D gene: NA; clone size: many; J gene: TRBJ2-7; CDR3 DNA: TGCAGCGCGAGAACAGGGATCGTTTCCTACGAGCAGTACTTC; CDR3 protein: CSARTGIVSYEQYF
V gene: TRBV7-9; CDR3 length: 13; D gene: NA; clone size: few; J gene: TRBJ1-1; CDR3 DNA: TGTGCCAGCAGCTTAGAGGTAGGCGACGGGCCTTTCTTT; CDR3 protein: CASSLEVGDGPFF
V gene: TRBV7-9; CDR3 length: 12; D gene: NA; clone size: few; J gene: TRBJ2-3; CDR3 DNA: TGTGCCAGCTCTACAGACACAGATACGCAGTATTTT; CDR3 protein: CASSTDTDTQYF
V gene: TRBV6-5; CDR3 length: 14; D gene: TRBD2; clone size: NA; J gene: TRBJ2-1; CDR3 DNA: TGTGCCAGCAGTTTGGGGACTAGCGTTTATGAGCAGTTCTTC; CDR3 protein: CASSLGTSVYEQFF
V gene: TRBV12-3/TRBV12-4; CDR3 length: 14; D gene: NA; clone size: NA; J gene: TRBJ1-1; CDR3 DNA: TGTGCCAGCAGTACCGGGCCCCACGGCACTGAAGCTTTCTTT; CDR3 protein: CASSTGPHGTEAFF
V gene: TRBV4-1; CDR3 length: 15; D gene: NA; clone size: NA; J gene: TRBJ1-1; CDR3 DNA: TGCGCCAGCTCCGCCGACGGGGGGATGAACACTGAAGCTTTCTTT; CDR3 protein: CASSADGGMNTEAFF
V gene: TRBV6-5; CDR3 length: 16; D gene: NA; clone size: few; J gene: TRBJ1-2; CDR3 DNA: TGTGCCAGCAGTTACTCGATTAGTGGAGGGGCAAATGGCTACACCTTC; CDR3 protein: CASSYSISGGANGYTF
V gene: TRBV5-1; CDR3 length: 15; D gene: NA; clone size: NA; J gene: TRBJ1-4; CDR3 DNA: TGCGCCAGCAGCTTGGCCGGAGGGGCTAATGAAAAACTGTTTTTT; CDR3 protein: CASSLAGGANEKLFF
V gene: TRBV20-1; CDR3 length: 13; D gene: NA; clone size: NA; J gene: TRBJ1-5; CDR3 DNA: TGCAGTGCTAGTGGCAATAGCAATCAGCCCCAGCATTTT; CDR3 protein: CSASGNSNQPQHF
V gene: TRBV4-1; CDR3 length: 19; D gene: NA; clone size: few; J gene: TRBJ1-1; CDR3 DNA: TGCGCCAGCAGCCCACTTGCCCTCGGGGGGGAAGAAATGAACACTGAAGCTTTCTTT; CDR3 protein: CASSPLALGGEEMNTEAFF
V gene: TRBV7-2; CDR3 length: 13; D gene: NA; clone size: NA; J gene: TRBJ2-5; CDR3 DNA: TGTGCCAGCAGCTTCTCTATCCAACAGACCCAGTACTTC; CDR3 protein: CASSFSIQQTQYF
V gene: TRBV3-1; CDR3 length: 14; D gene: NA; clone size: NA; J gene: TRBJ1-1; CDR3 DNA: TGTGCCAGCAGCCCCCCGAGGGAGAGCACTGAAGCTTTCTTT; CDR3 protein: CASSPPRESTEAFF
V gene: TRBV3-1; CDR3 length: 14; D gene: NA; clone size: few; J gene: TRBJ2-2; CDR3 DNA: TGTGCCAGCAGCCGGACTGGCCGCCCCGGGGAGCTGTTTTTT; CDR3 protein: CASSRTGRPGELFF
V gene: TRBV20-1; CDR3 length: 13; D gene: TRBD2; clone size: NA; J gene: TRBJ2-7; CDR3 DNA: TGCAGTGCTAGTAGTAGCGGGGCCTACGAGCAGTACTTC; CDR3 protein: CSASSSGAYEQYF
V gene: TRBV7-6; CDR3 length: 17; D gene: TRBD1; clone size: few; J gene: TRBJ2-7; CDR3 DNA: TGTGCCAGCAGCCTTCTAGCTTCAGGGGGAAATCCCTACGAGCAGTACTTC; CDR3 protein: CASSLLASGGNPYEQYF
V gene: TRBV30; CDR3 length: 14; D gene: NA; clone size: once; J gene: TRBJ1-3; CDR3 DNA: TGTGCCTGGATTGGTCGCCTCTCTGGAAACACCATATATTTT; CDR3 protein: CAWIGRLSGNTIYF
V gene: TRBV4-1; CDR3 length: 14; D gene: NA; clone size: NA; J gene: TRBJ1-4; CDR3 DNA: TGCGCCAGCATGGGAGGGGGGCGAGGTGAAAAACTGTTTTTT; CDR3 protein: CASMGGGRGEKLFF
V gene: TRBV27; CDR3 length: 16; D gene: TRBD1; clone size: few; J gene: TRBJ1-1; CDR3 DNA: TGTGCCAGCAGTTTAAACAGGGGCAGAGGGAACACTGAAGCTTTCTTT; CDR3 protein: CASSLNRGRGNTEAFF
V gene: TRBV5-1; CDR3 length: 17; D gene: NA; clone size: NA; J gene: TRBJ2-1; CDR3 DNA: TGCGCCAGCAGCTTGGAGGTCGGGGCAGGAGGGCCCGGTGAGCAGTTCTTC; CDR3 protein: CASSLEVGAGGPGEQFF
V gene: TRBV4-3; CDR3 length: 14; D gene: NA; clone size: few; J gene: TRBJ1-1; CDR3 DNA: TGCGCCAGCAGCCAAGATGACACTGGTCGGAAAGCTTTCTTT; CDR3 protein: CASSQDDTGRKAFF
V gene: TRBV7-2; CDR3 length: 14; D gene: NA; clone size: few; J gene: TRBJ2-1; CDR3 DNA: TGTGCCAGCAGCTTAGCCTCGCGTGGTAGATCGCAGTTCTTC; CDR3 protein: CASSLASRGRSQFF
V gene: TRBV9; CDR3 length: 14; D gene: NA; clone size: NA; J gene: TRBJ2-1; CDR3 DNA: TGTGCCAGCAGCGTAGATCGGGGGTGGAATGAGCAGTTCTTC; CDR3 protein: CASSVDRGWNEQFF
V gene: TRBV4-1; CDR3 length: 12; D gene: NA; clone size: many; J gene: TRBJ2-1; CDR3 DNA: TGCGCCAGCAGCCAAGATGTAATTCGGCAGTTCTTC; CDR3 protein: CASSQDVIRQFF
V gene: TRBV4-1; CDR3 length: 16; D gene: NA; clone size: few; J gene: TRBJ1-6; CDR3 DNA: TGCGCCAGCAGCCAAGTTGGGGGGCGAAATAATTCACCCCTCCACTTT; CDR3 protein: CASSQVGGRNNSPLHF
V gene: TRBV12-3/TRBV12-4; CDR3 length: 14; D gene: NA; clone size: NA; J gene: TRBJ1-2; CDR3 DNA: TGTGCCAGCAGTCAAACTGCAGAAAACTATGGCTACACCTTC; CDR3 protein: CASSQTAENYGYTF
V gene: TRBV18; CDR3 length: 15; D gene: NA; clone size: few; J gene: TRBJ2-3; CDR3 DNA: TGTGCCAGCTCACCAGCTAGCCCACCCACAGATACGCAGTATTTT; CDR3 protein: CASSPASPPTDTQYF
V gene: TRBV7-6; CDR3 length: 15; D gene: NA; clone size: NA; J gene: TRBJ1-6; CDR3 DNA: TGTGCCAGCAGCTTAGTAGGGAGGGGAAATTCACCCCTCCACTTT; CDR3 protein: CASSLVGRGNSPLHF
V gene: TRBV20-1; CDR3 length: 12; D gene: NA; clone size: NA; J gene: TRBJ2-1; CDR3 DNA: TGCAGTGCTAGGCCACACGGGGATGAGCAGTTCTTC; CDR3 protein: CSARPHGDEQFF
V gene: TRBV4-1; CDR3 length: 16; D gene: TRBD1; clone size: few; J gene: TRBJ1-2; CDR3 DNA: TGCGCCAGCAGCCAAGCCCCGGGACAGAGATACTATGGCTACACCTTC; CDR3 protein: CASSQAPGQRYYGYTF
V gene: TRBV5-1; CDR3 length: 15; D gene: TRBD1; clone size: NA; J gene: TRBJ2-2; CDR3 DNA: TGCGCCAGCAGCTGGACAGGGATGGGCACCGGGGAGCTGTTTTTT; CDR3 protein: CASSWTGMGTGELFF
V gene: TRBV19; CDR3 length: 13; D gene: TRBD1; clone size: NA; J gene: TRBJ1-1; CDR3 DNA: TGTGCCAGTACCGCGCGACAGGGCACTGAAGCTTTCTTT; CDR3 protein: CASTARQGTEAFF